The 22 T cell receptor beta chains below were found in one sample sequenced in a study of molecular identifiers for immune sequencing clone quantification. TCRdb reprocessed the PCR reads via MiXCR and lists one record per CDR3 protein. Of some 320,000 distinct CDR3 sequences in the sample, around a fifth are singletons; the top ten hold about 0.79%. Sample: naive CD8+ T cells from blood, with Jurkat cell RNA spiked in. The subset is: FACS-sorted CD8+CD4-CCR7+CD45RA+ naive T cells. These receptors all stem from a human donor in good health. Some libraries in this study had Jurkat cell RNA spiked in.

This clonotype was counted at least ten times. This chain connects TRBV4-3 to TRBJ1-3; TRBD1 is a possible D gene (5 bases). Trimming removed 0 bases at V and 0 bases at J, with 9 bases between. The CDR3 contains 16 residues. The germline gives CDR1 LGHNA, CDR2 YSLEER. The CDR3 DNA sequence: TGCGCCAGCAGCCAAGACAGGGCCACCTCTGGAAACACCATATATTTT. Its translation: CASSQDRATSGNTIYF.

This clonotype was seen a handful of times. This sequence joins TRBV29-1 and TRBJ2-3, with TRBD2 as a possible D gene (5 bases). The germline V gene encodes CDR1 SQVTM and CDR2 ANQGSEA. V lost 7 bases and J lost 4, with 12 bases in between. CDR3 length equals 12 residues. The CDR3 DNA follows: TGCAGCGCCAAGACTATCCCAGATACGCAGTATTTT. Protein sequence: CSAKTIPDTQYF.

The sample holds many counts of this clonotype. The chain carries TRBV4-2 and TRBJ2-7; 10 bases fit TRBD2. The CDR3 length is 15 residues. The germline V gene has CDR1 LGHNA and CDR2 YNFKEQ. The V gene end was trimmed by 0 bases and the J gene end by 3 bases; junction bases not matched to a gene: 2. The CDR3 protein is CASSQEVAGGYEQYF. In DNA, the CDR3 is TGTGCCAGCAGCCAAGAAGTAGCGGGAGGCTACGAGCAGTACTTC.

Note on this clonotype: This may arise from a read error, as a much more abundant clone is one base away. V usage is TRBV7-9 and J usage is TRBJ2-5, with a possible D match to TRBD1 (6 bases). The CDR3 is 14 residues long. Germline CDR1 SEHNR, CDR2 FQNEAQ (reference sequence). CDR3: CASTAWTEQETQHF. CDR3 coding DNA: TGTGCCAGCACCGCTTGGACAGAACAAGAGACCCAGCACTTC.

This clonotype was detected ten times or more. The rearrangement uses TRBV2 and TRBJ2-7; D may be TRBD2 (5 bases). Deletions cut 4 bases from V and 7 bases from J, with 17 bases between. The CDR3 length is 14 residues. The germline CDR1 and CDR2 sequences are SNHLY and FYNNEI. CDR3 nucleotides: TGTGCCAGCAGTGGCGCGGGCCTCTCCGGGGAGCAGTACTTC. Translating it yields CASSGAGLSGEQYF. Together with reference TRBV2 and TRBJ2-7, the CDR3 gives the full variable domain: EPEVTQTPSHQVTQMGQEVILRCVPISNHLYFYWYRQILGQKVEFLVSFYNNEISEKSEIFDDQFSVERPDGSNFTLKIRSTKLEDSAMYFCASSGAGLSGEQYFGPGTRLTVT.

This clonotype was detected many times. This rearrangement joins TRBV5-6 to TRBJ2-3; 7 positions match TRBD1. V lost 1 base, J lost 4 bases, and 3 bases stayed unmatched. Germline values: CDR1 SGHDT, CDR2 YYEEEE. CDR3 length equals 14 residues. The CDR3 is CASSLTDRADTQYF. The CDR3 DNA follows: TGTGCCAGCAGCTTGACCGACAGGGCAGATACGCAGTATTTT.

This rearrangement joins TRBV12-3 or TRBV12-4 to TRBJ1-1; D gene unclear. This CDR3 comprises 14 residues. V gave up 4 bases and J gave up 4 bases, with 13 bases separating them. The CDR3 region has the DNA TGTGCCAGCAGTTCGACCGAGGGCGGCACTGAAGCTTTCTTT. Translated: CASSSTEGGTEAFF.

At least ten counts were recorded for this clonotype. This chain joins TRBV7-6 and TRBJ2-3; possible D gene TRBD2, 7 bases. The CDR3 has 17 amino acids. V dropped 1 base and J dropped 1 base, with 15 bases sitting between them. The germline V gene has CDR1 SGHVS and CDR2 FNYEAQ. CDR3 residues: CASSLVQGSGGTDTQYF. The DNA of the CDR3 is TGTGCCAGCAGCTTAGTTCAGGGGAGCGGGGGCACAGATACGCAGTATTTT.

This clonotype has ten or more counts. The J gene is TRBJ2-7, the V gene TRBV28; D possibly corresponds to TRBD2 (5 bases). The CDR3 sequence is 13 residues long. V was pared by 3 bases and J by 2 bases, with 8 bases between. Germline lookup yields CDR1 MDHEN and CDR2 SYDVKM. The CDR3 loop reads CASSFGGTYEQYF. In nucleotides, the CDR3 is TGTGCCAGCAGTTTCGGAGGCACCTACGAGCAGTACTTC.

About this clonotype: Since a much larger clone is just one base distant, this may be a read error. The V and J genes are TRBV13 and TRBJ1-1; TRBD1 matches at 8 bases. The ends lost 7 bases at V and 4 bases at J; junction bases unmatched: 11. Germline CDR1 and CDR2: PRHDT and FYEKMQ (reference sequence). The CDR3 is 15 amino acids. The CDR3 coding sequence is TGTGCCAGCAACTGGGGACAGGAAAGGAGCACTGAAGCTTTCTTT. It yields the protein CASNWGQERSTEAFF.

This clonotype was detected many times. The gene calls are TRBV12-3 or TRBV12-4 and TRBJ2-7; 9 nucleotides align to TRBD1. The junction had 8 bases not matched to a gene; V was cut back by 7 bases and J by 4 bases. The CDR3 covers 14 residues. The CDR3 region has the DNA TGTGCCAGCATTACCGGGACAGGGCGGTACGAGCAGTACTTC. It specifies CASITGTGRYEQYF.

This clonotype was picked up many times. The chain couples TRBV29-1 to TRBJ2-7; 13 bases agree with TRBD2. The junction had 7 bases not matched to a gene; V was cut back by 4 bases and J by 1 base. The germline CDR1 and CDR2 sequences are SQVTM and ANQGSEA. The CDR3 has 16 amino acids. The CDR3 DNA reads TGCAGCGTTGGAGCCCGGGGACTAGCGGGGTCCTACGAGCAGTACTTC. Residues: CSVGARGLAGSYEQYF.

A few counts support this clonotype. A much bigger clone sits one base away, suggesting this may be a read error. The genes are TRBV4-3 and TRBJ2-3; D is unclear. Germline V gives CDR1 LGHNA, CDR2 YSLEER. This CDR3 has 16 residues. CDR3 in amino acids: CASGQDIGRNPLTQYF. The CDR3 DNA is TGCGCCAGCGGCCAAGATATCGGACGGAACCCCCTTACGCAGTATTTT.

This clonotype was detected a few times. The chain has TRBV4-3 and TRBJ2-3; 8 nucleotides align to TRBD2. Germline V gene lookup returns CDR1 LGHNA and CDR2 YSLEER. V lost 0 bases to trimming and J lost 5 bases; unmatched junction nucleotides: 7. The CDR3 totals 16 residues. The CDR3 sequence is CASSQDNAGGKDTQYF. In nucleotides, the CDR3 is TGCGCCAGCAGCCAAGATAACGCGGGAGGAAAAGATACGCAGTATTTT.

The chain is built from TRBV7-9 and TRBJ2-7; 9 bases map to TRBD1. The CDR3 runs to 15 residues. The trim removed 8 bases at V and 2 bases at J, leaving 10 bases unmatched. Germline lookup yields CDR1 SEHNR and CDR2 FQNEAQ (reference sequence). In DNA, the CDR3 is TGTGCCAGCGAGGGATTCCGGGACAGGGCCTACGAGCAGTACTTC. Encoded protein: CASEGFRDRAYEQYF.

The chain has TRBV6-2 or TRBV6-3 and TRBJ2-3; no definite D call. In germline, CDR1 is MNHEY, CDR2 SVGEGT. There are 14 residues in the CDR3. Trimming left V 5 bases short and J 1 base short, with 10 bases between. Here the CDR3 DNA reads TGTGCCAGCAGTCCCGGGTATGGCACAGATACGCAGTATTTT. Translated, it gives CASSPGYGTDTQYF.

This clonotype was recorded at least ten times. CDR3 loop: CSARQGMNTEAFF. CDR3 in DNA: TGCAGCGCCCGACAGGGTATGAACACTGAAGCTTTCTTT. The chain uses TRBV29-1 and TRBJ1-1, with TRBD1 matching 7 bases. The germline CDR1 and CDR2 sequences are SQVTM and ANQGSEA. Trimming at V came to 7 bases and at J to 0 bases, leaving 5 bases not matched to a gene. This CDR3 contains 13 residues.

Note on this clonotype: This may be a read error: a much more frequent sequence differs by one nucleotide. CDR3 nucleotide sequence: TGCGCCAGCAGCCACGAGCCCGGGAGAGTCTACGAGCAGTACTTC. It yields the protein CASSHEPGRVYEQYF. The chain carries TRBV4-3 and TRBJ2-7, with a weak D call TRBD2 (6 bases). This CDR3 contains 15 residues. The V end lost 3 bases, the J end lost 3 bases, and 15 bases lay between the germline ends. CDR1 is LGHNA and CDR2 is YSLEER in the germline V gene.

In regard to this clonotype: This may be a read error: a much more frequent sequence differs by one nucleotide. The gene calls are TRBV6-2 or TRBV6-3 and TRBJ2-7; D gene ambiguous. The CDR3 spans 15 residues. Germline values: CDR1 MNHEY, CDR2 SVGEGT. For the CDR3, the DNA is TGTGCCTGCAGTTACGGACCAAAGCACTCCTACGAGCAGTACTTC. Its translation: CACSYGPKHSYEQYF.

This chain connects TRBV4-2 to TRBJ1-1, with 7 bases matching TRBD1. This CDR3 is built from 13 residues. Per germline, CDR1 LGHNA and CDR2 YNFKEQ. V shed 4 bases, J shed 7 bases, and the junction held 6 bases outside the gene matches. The CDR3: CASSRDSEFEAFF. CDR3 bases: TGTGCCAGCAGCCGGGACAGCGAGTTTGAAGCTTTCTTT.

Note on this clonotype: This clone may be a read error of a much larger clone one base away. The rearrangement joins TRBV3-1 to TRBJ2-5, with TRBD2 matching over 8 bases. The length of the CDR3 is 16 residues. J lost 9 bases, V lost 0 bases, and 12 bases had no gene match. The V gene's germline CDR1 is LGHDT and CDR2 YNNKEL (reference sequence). The CDR3: CASSQDDGGALEAQYF. In DNA form, the CDR3 reads TGTGCCAGCAGCCAAGATGACGGGGGGGCTTTGGAGGCCCAGTACTTC.

This clonotype was recorded once. Just one base apart from a much larger clone, this may be a read error. The chain uses TRBV27 and TRBJ1-2; 8 bases agree with TRBD1. The CDR3 is 15 residues long. Trimming removed 4 bases from V and 2 bases from J; junction bases left unmatched: 6. Germline CDR1 and CDR2: MNHEY and SMNVEV (reference sequence). This CDR3 is CASSWAGGANYGYTF. CDR3 nucleotide sequence: TGTGCCAGCAGTTGGGCAGGGGGCGCAAACTATGGCTACACCTTC.